These T cell receptor beta chains were read from a single sample in a study of blood T cells in healthy people across ages. TCRdb independently ran MiXCR on the 5' RACE reads; one entry per CDR3 protein. The table lists some 710,000 distinct CDR3 sequences, about 42% of them singletons. The sequenced sample consisted of blood. Receptor source: an older man in good health. Both conserved end residues are part of each CDR3. A D gene is named only where the DNA matches it firmly. Clone size is given for some rows only: seen once, a few or many times, or a class if the clone is expanded.

cdr3_nt: TGTGCCAGCGGGAAAAATAACTACGAGCAGTACTTC
cdr3_aa: CASGKNNYEQYF
clone_size: -
j_call: TRBJ2-7
d_call: -
v_call: TRBV2

cdr3_nt: TGTGCCAGCAGTAAAGGACAGGGGTGGTCCACAGATACGCAGTATTTT
cdr3_aa: CASSKGQGWSTDTQYF
clone_size: -
j_call: TRBJ2-3
d_call: TRBD1
v_call: TRBV25-1

cdr3_nt: TGTGCCAGCAGTTTATCAGGCTTTACCCTTGACTATGGCTACACCTTC
cdr3_aa: CASSLSGFTLDYGYTF
clone_size: -
j_call: TRBJ1-2
d_call: -
v_call: TRBV12-3/TRBV12-4

cdr3_nt: TGTGCCAGCAGCCCGTTGATTGGGGAGTTGTCCTACAATGAGCAGTACTTC
cdr3_aa: CASSPLIGELSYNEQYF
clone_size: -
j_call: TRBJ2-7
d_call: -
v_call: TRBV28

cdr3_nt: TGTGCCAGCTCACCACCGACGGGCACAGATACGCAGTATTTT
cdr3_aa: CASSPPTGTDTQYF
clone_size: few
j_call: TRBJ2-3
d_call: -
v_call: TRBV18

cdr3_nt: TGTGCCACCAGCGTTAAAGGACTAGCGGGTTCACGTGAGCAGTTCTTC
cdr3_aa: CATSVKGLAGSREQFF
clone_size: -
j_call: TRBJ2-1
d_call: TRBD2
v_call: TRBV15

cdr3_nt: TGCGCCAGCAGCGCCACTAGCGGGCATACGTACAATGAGCAGTTCTTC
cdr3_aa: CASSATSGHTYNEQFF
clone_size: few
j_call: TRBJ2-1
d_call: TRBD2
v_call: TRBV5-1

cdr3_nt: TGTGCCAGCAGCTTAGGCCCAGCGGGGGGCACAGATACGCAGTATTTT
cdr3_aa: CASSLGPAGGTDTQYF
clone_size: -
j_call: TRBJ2-3
d_call: TRBD2
v_call: TRBV7-8

cdr3_nt: TGCGCCAGCAGCGGAACCGGGACAGGGGGGACAGATACGCAGTATTTT
cdr3_aa: CASSGTGTGGTDTQYF
clone_size: -
j_call: TRBJ2-3
d_call: TRBD1
v_call: TRBV5-1

cdr3_nt: TGTGCCAGCAGCATACACCGGGATCTCTACGAGCAGTACTTC
cdr3_aa: CASSIHRDLYEQYF
clone_size: -
j_call: TRBJ2-7
d_call: -
v_call: TRBV7-2

cdr3_nt: TGTGCCAGCCTTCAATCCGGGACTAGCGGCAATGAGCAGTTCTTC
cdr3_aa: CASLQSGTSGNEQFF
clone_size: few
j_call: TRBJ2-1
d_call: TRBD2
v_call: TRBV5-6

cdr3_nt: TGCAGTGCTAGAGAGCCAGCTGGAAGCTCCTACAATGAGCAGTTCTTC
cdr3_aa: CSAREPAGSSYNEQFF
clone_size: few
j_call: TRBJ2-1
d_call: -
v_call: TRBV20-1

cdr3_nt: TGTGCCATCAATCCTGGGACTGTCCACAATGAGCAGTTCTTC
cdr3_aa: CAINPGTVHNEQFF
clone_size: few
j_call: TRBJ2-1
d_call: -
v_call: TRBV10-3